This TCR beta chain was retrieved from a study of blood T cell repertoires in COVID-19. For the study at large: Samples representing acute and convalescent COVID-19 were sourced from the United States, Italy and Spain. Nucleic acid was either cDNA or gDNA, and it came from T cells, B-cell-depleted T cells, or PBMCs.

The CDR3 covers 13 residues. The germline V and J ends were trimmed by 10 bases and 3 bases, with 15 bases remaining between them. Germline V gives CDR1 SNHLY, CDR2 FYNNEI. Participants were aged roughly 18 to 100 years from approximately 24 US areas. Donors in Cohort 3 counted as recovered after two negative PCRs, clearance, or symptom resolution. The protocol was immunoSEQ multiplex PCR, while the TCRdb copy is restricted to in-frame clones and leaves out a portion. Of about 150,000 clones in the sample, 70% to 90% were seen once. The V call is TRBV2, the J call TRBJ1-1; no firm D call. Input material: PBMCs or T cells enriched from blood (not recorded which). This TCR was sampled from a woman between 35 and 50 years old who had recovered from COVID-19. The CDR3 DNA reads as TGTGCCACGACCTACCGGAGGGACACTGAAGCTTTCTTT. Protein product: CATTYRRDTEAFF. The full variable domain, in which reference TRBV2 and TRBJ1-1 provide the parts outside the CDR3, is EPEVTQTPSHQVTQMGQEVILRCVPISNHLYFYWYRQILGQKVEFLVSFYNNEISEKSEIFDDQFSVERPDGSNFTLKIRSTKLEDSAMYFCATTYRRDTEAFFGQGTRLTVV.